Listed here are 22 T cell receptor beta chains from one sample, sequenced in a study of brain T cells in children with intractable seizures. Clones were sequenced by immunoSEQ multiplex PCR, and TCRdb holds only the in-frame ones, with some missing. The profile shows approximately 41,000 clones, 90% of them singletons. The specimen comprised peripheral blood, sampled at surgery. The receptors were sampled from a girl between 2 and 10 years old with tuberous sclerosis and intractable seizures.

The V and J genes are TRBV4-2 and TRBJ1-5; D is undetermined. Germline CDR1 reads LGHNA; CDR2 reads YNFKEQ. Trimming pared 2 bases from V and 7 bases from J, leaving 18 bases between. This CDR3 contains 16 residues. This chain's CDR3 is CASSQSSARKHQPQHF. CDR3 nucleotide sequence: TGTGCCAGCAGCCAATCGTCGGCCAGGAAACACCAGCCCCAGCATTTT.

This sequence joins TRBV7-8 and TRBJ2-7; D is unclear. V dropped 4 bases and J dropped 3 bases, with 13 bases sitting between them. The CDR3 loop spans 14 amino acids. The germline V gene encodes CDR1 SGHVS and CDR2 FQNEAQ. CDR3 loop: CASSSRLVGYEQYV. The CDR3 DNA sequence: TGTGCCAGCAGCTCCCGACTTGTAGGCTACGAGCAGTACGTC.

CDR3 in amino acids: CAISPGETQYF. CDR3 DNA sequence: TGTGCCATCAGTCCCGGAGAGACCCAGTACTTC. V usage is TRBV10-3 and J usage is TRBJ2-5; D is unresolved. This CDR3 is built from 11 residues. The ends were cut back, 5 bases at V and 4 bases at J, with 5 bases in the middle. Germline CDR1 and CDR2: ENHRY and SYGVKD.

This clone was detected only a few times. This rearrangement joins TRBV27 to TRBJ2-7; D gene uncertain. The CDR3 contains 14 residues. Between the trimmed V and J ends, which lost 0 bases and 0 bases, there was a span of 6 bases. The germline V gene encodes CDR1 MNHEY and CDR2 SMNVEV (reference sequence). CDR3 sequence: CASSLSEISYEQYF. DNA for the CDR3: TGTGCCAGCAGTTTATCCGAAATCTCCTACGAGCAGTACTTC.

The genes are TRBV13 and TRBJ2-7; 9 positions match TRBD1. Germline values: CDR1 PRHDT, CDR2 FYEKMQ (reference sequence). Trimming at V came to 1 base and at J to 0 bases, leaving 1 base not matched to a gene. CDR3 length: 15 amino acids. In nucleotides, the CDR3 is TGTGCCAGCAGCTTAGACAGGGGGCCCTCCTACGAGCAGTACTTC. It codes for CASSLDRGPSYEQYF.

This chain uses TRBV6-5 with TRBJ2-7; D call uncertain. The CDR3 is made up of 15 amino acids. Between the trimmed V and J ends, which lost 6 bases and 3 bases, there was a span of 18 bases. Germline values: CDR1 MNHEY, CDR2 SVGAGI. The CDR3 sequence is CASRSNPVGSYEQYV. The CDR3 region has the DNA TGTGCCAGCAGGTCCAACCCGGTTGGAAGCTACGAGCAGTACGTC.

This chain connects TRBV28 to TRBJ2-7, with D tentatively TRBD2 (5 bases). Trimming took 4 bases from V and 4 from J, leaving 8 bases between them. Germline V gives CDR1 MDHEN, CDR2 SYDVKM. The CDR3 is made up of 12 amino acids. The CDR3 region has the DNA TGTGCCAGCAGTTCCACTAGTTACGAGCAGTACTTC. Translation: CASSSTSYEQYF.

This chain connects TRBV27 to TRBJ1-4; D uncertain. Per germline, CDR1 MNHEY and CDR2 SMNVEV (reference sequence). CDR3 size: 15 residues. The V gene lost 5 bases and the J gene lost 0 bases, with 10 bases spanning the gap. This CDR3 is CASSPYGATNEKLFF. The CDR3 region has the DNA TGTGCCAGCAGTCCCTACGGTGCAACTAATGAAAAACTGTTTTTT. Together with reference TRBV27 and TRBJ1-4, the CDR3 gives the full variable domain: EAQVTQNPRYLITVTGKKLTVTCSQNMNHEYMSWYRQDPGLGLRQIYYSMNVEVTDKGDVPEGYKVSRKEKRNFPLILESPSPNQTSLYFCASSPYGATNEKLFFGSGTQLSVL.

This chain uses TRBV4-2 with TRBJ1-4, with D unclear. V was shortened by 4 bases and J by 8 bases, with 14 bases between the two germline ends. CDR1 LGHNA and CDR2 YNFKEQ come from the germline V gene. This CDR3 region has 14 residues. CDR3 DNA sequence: TGTGCCAGCAGCCCCCGAGATCGAGGCGAAAAACTGTTTTTT. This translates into CASSPRDRGEKLFF.

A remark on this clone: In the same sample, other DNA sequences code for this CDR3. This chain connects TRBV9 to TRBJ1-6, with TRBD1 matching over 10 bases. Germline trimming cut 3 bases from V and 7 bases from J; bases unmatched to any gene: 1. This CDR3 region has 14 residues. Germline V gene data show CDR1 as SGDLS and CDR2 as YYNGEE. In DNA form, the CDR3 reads TGTGCCAGCAGCGCGACAGGGGGCAATTCACCCCTCCACTTT. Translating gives CASSATGGNSPLHF. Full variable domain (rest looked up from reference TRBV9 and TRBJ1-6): DSGVTQTPKHLITATGQRVTLRCSPRSGDLSVYWYQQSLDQGLQFLIQYYNGEERAKGNILERFSAQQFPDLHSELNLSSLELGDSALYFCASSATGGNSPLHFGNGTRLTVT.

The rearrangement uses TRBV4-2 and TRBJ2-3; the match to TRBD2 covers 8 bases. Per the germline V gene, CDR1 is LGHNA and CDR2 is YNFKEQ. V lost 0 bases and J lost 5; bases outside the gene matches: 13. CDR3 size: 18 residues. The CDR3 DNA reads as TGTGCCAGCAGCCAAGATAGGGACTCCGGCGGGGGGAAAGATACGCAGTATTTT. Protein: CASSQDRDSGGGKDTQYF.

The CDR3 loop reads CASSWTGSGANVLTF. CDR3 DNA sequence: TGTGCCAGCAGCTGGACAGGGTCTGGGGCCAACGTCCTGACTTTC. V usage is TRBV7-2 and J usage is TRBJ2-6; 8 bases match TRBD1. With V trimmed by 4 bases and J by 1 base, 0 bases remained unmatched. This CDR3 region has 15 residues. Germline V gives CDR1 SGHTA, CDR2 FQGNSA.

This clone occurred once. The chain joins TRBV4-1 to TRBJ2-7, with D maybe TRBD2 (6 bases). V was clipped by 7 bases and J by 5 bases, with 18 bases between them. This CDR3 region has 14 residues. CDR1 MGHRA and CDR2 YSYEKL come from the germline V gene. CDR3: CASIGGIERNEQYV. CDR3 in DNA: TGCGCCAGCATCGGGGGAATTGAGCGAAACGAGCAGTACGTC.

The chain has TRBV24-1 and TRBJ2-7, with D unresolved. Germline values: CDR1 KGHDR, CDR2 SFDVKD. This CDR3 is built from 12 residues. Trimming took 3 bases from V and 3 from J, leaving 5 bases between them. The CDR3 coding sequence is TGTGCCACCAGTGATACCAACTACGAGCAGTACTTC. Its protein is CATSDTNYEQYF.

CDR3 residues: CATSDSMNTEAFF. Here the CDR3 DNA reads TGTGCCACCAGTGACAGCATGAACACTGAAGCTTTCTTT. V and J are TRBV24-1 and TRBJ1-1; D gene unclear. V shed 4 bases and J shed 0 bases, with 5 bases lying between them. There are 13 residues in the CDR3. The germline gives CDR1 KGHDR, CDR2 SFDVKD.

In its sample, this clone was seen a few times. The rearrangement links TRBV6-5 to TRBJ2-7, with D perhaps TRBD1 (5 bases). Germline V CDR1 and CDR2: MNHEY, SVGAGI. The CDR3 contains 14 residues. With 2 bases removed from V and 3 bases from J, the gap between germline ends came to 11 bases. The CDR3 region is CASSYRQGYYEQYV. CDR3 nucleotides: TGTGCCAGCAGTTACCGGCAGGGTTACTACGAGCAGTACGTC.

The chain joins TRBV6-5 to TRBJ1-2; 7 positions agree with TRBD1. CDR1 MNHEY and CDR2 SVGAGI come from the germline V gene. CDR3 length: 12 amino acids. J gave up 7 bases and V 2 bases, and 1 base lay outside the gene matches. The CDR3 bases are TGTGCCAGCAGTTACAGGGGGCTTGGCTACACCTTC. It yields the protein CASSYRGLGYTF.

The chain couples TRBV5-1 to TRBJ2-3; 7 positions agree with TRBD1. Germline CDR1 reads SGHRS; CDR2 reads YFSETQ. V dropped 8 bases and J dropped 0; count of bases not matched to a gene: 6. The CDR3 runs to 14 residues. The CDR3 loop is CASDPTGSTDTQYF. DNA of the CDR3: TGCGCCAGTGACCCGACAGGGAGCACAGATACGCAGTATTTT.

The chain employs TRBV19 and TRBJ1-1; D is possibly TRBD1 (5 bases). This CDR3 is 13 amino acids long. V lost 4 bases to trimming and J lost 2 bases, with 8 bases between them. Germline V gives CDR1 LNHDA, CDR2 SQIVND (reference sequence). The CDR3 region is CASSTGTNTEAFF. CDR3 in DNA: TGTGCCAGTAGTACAGGGACTAACACTGAAGCTTTCTTT. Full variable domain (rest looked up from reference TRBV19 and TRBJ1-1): DGGITQSPKYLFRKEGQNVTLSCEQNLNHDAMYWYRQDPGQGLRLIYYSQIVNDFQKGDIAEGYSVSREKKESFPLTVTSAQKNPTAFYLCASSTGTNTEAFFGQGTRLTVV.

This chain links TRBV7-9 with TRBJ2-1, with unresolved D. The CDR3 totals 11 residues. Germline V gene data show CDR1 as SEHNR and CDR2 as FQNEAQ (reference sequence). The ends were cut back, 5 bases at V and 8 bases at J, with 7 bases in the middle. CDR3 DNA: TGTGCCAGCAGCCCTCAGCATGAGCAGTTCTTC. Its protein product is CASSPQHEQFF.

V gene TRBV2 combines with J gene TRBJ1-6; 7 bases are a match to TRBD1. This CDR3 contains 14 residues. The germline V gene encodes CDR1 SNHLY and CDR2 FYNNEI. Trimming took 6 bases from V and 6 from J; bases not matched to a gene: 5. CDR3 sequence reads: CASSVRQGNSPLHF. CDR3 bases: TGTGCCAGCAGCGTAAGACAGGGTAATTCACCCCTCCACTTT.

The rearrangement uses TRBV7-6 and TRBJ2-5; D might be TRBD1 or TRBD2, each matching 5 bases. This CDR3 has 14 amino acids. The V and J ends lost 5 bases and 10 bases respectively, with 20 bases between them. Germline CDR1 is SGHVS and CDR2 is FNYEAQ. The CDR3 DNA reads TGTGCCAGCAGCCCCCAGGGAGTCTTGAAGGGCCAGTACTTC. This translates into CASSPQGVLKGQYF.